A single sample is the source of the 3 T cell receptor beta chains below, sequenced in a study of graft-versus-host responses after intestinal transplantation. The repertoire was sequenced with immunoSEQ multiplex PCR; TCRdb's copy has only in-frame clones and lacks some. The table records over 100,000 clones, about 92% of them present only once. No cognate antigen is known for these TCRs. The source was unstimulated CD8+ T cells sorted from spleen or lymph node cells, collected before transplant. The receptor source for this set is a human donor who was the organ donor for an intestinal transplant.

This chain uses TRBV5-1 with TRBJ2-7, with D uncertain. The CDR3 contains 13 residues. V lost 7 bases and J lost 5, with 16 bases in between. Germline V gene sequence: CDR1 SGHRS, CDR2 YFSETQ. CDR3 in DNA: TGCGCCAGCCCGAGTTGGTCGGTAAACGAGCAGTACTTC. It translates to CASPSWSVNEQYF.

The chain recombines TRBV5-1 with TRBJ2-3; D tentatively reads TRBD1 or TRBD2 (5 bases each). CDR1 is SGHRS and CDR2 is YFSETQ in the germline V gene. V was clipped by 4 bases and J by 0 bases, with 9 bases between them. This CDR3 region has 14 residues. The CDR3 reads CASSPGDSTDTQYF. The CDR3 region has the DNA TGCGCCAGCAGCCCCGGGGACAGCACAGATACGCAGTATTTT.

The chain recombines TRBV20-1 with TRBJ2-1; no clear D. Trimming cost V 7 bases and J 6 bases, with 7 bases left between them. There are 10 residues in the CDR3. From germline, CDR1 is DFQATT and CDR2 SNEGSKA (reference sequence). CDR3 in DNA: TGCAGTGTAGAAGGCAATGAGCAGTTCTTC. Translation gives CSVEGNEQFF.